These T cell receptor beta chains were read from a single sample in a study of T cells in Graves' hyperthyroidism and ophthalmopathy. TCRdb processed the multiplex PCR reads anew with MiXCR; each CDR3 protein has one entry. In the table there are roughly 500,000 distinct CDR3 sequences, around 43% of which are singletons. Specimen: peripheral blood or thyroid tissue (not recorded which). Every receptor here comes from an adult woman with Graves' disease, either hyperthyroidism or ophthalmopathy (not recorded which). Each CDR3 is given with its conserved first and last residue. The order of the fields is J gene, V gene, clone size, D gene, CDR3 DNA, CDR3 protein. A D gene is named only where the DNA matches it firmly. A clone size is listed for some rows: how often the clone was seen (once, few, many), or a class if it is expanded.

j_gene: TRBJ1-1; v_gene: TRBV6-1; abundance: many; d_gene: TRBD1; CDR3nt: TGTGCCAGCAGTGAGCAGACAGGGACTGAAGCTTTCTTT; CDR3aa: CASSEQTGTEAFF
j_gene: TRBJ1-5; v_gene: TRBV10-3; abundance: -; d_gene: -; CDR3nt: TGTGCCATCAGTGGGGGGCCCTTTCAGCCCCAGCATTTT; CDR3aa: CAISGGPFQPQHF
j_gene: TRBJ2-2; v_gene: TRBV10-1; abundance: -; d_gene: TRBD2; CDR3nt: TGCGCCAGCAGTGAGTCGGCTAGCGGGGAATACACCGGGGAGCTGTTTTTT; CDR3aa: CASSESASGEYTGELFF
j_gene: TRBJ2-5; v_gene: TRBV9; abundance: -; d_gene: -; CDR3nt: TGTGCCAGCAGCGCCTCCGACAGACAAGAGACCCAGTACTTC; CDR3aa: CASSASDRQETQYF
j_gene: TRBJ1-3; v_gene: TRBV28; abundance: many; d_gene: -; CDR3nt: TGTGCCAGCAGTCCTCGAGAGGGAAACACCATATATTTT; CDR3aa: CASSPREGNTIYF
j_gene: TRBJ1-2; v_gene: TRBV29-1; abundance: many; d_gene: -; CDR3nt: TGCAGCGTTCTACTTCAAGAGGGAGGCTACACCTTC; CDR3aa: CSVLLQEGGYTF
j_gene: TRBJ1-2; v_gene: TRBV2; abundance: many; d_gene: TRBD1; CDR3nt: TGTGCCAGCAGAGCAACTGGGGACAGCTATGGCTACACCTTC; CDR3aa: CASRATGDSYGYTF
j_gene: TRBJ2-5; v_gene: TRBV7-3; abundance: -; d_gene: TRBD1; CDR3nt: TGTGCCAGCAGCTCGACAGGGGCAAAGACCCAGTACTTC; CDR3aa: CASSSTGAKTQYF
j_gene: TRBJ2-7; v_gene: TRBV3-1; abundance: -; d_gene: -; CDR3nt: TGTGCCAGCGGCTGTGGGGTCCACGAGCAGTACTTC; CDR3aa: CASGCGVHEQYF
j_gene: TRBJ1-3; v_gene: TRBV11-1; abundance: -; d_gene: -; CDR3nt: TGTGCCAGCAGCTTAGGGGCCGGACGGAACTCTGGAAACACCATATATTTT; CDR3aa: CASSLGAGRNSGNTIYF
j_gene: TRBJ2-1; v_gene: TRBV7-6; abundance: once; d_gene: -; CDR3nt: TGTGCCAGCAGCCTTCGGCCGGACTACAATGAGCAGTTCTTC; CDR3aa: CASSLRPDYNEQFF
j_gene: TRBJ2-5; v_gene: TRBV6-5; abundance: many; d_gene: TRBD2; CDR3nt: TGTGCCAGCACCAACGGGGCGGGAGGGCCCGGGGAGACCCAGTACTTC; CDR3aa: CASTNGAGGPGETQYF
j_gene: TRBJ2-5; v_gene: TRBV5-5; abundance: -; d_gene: -; CDR3nt: TGCGCCAGCAGGACCATCCCCCGCCAAGAGACCCAGTACTTC; CDR3aa: CASRTIPRQETQYF
j_gene: TRBJ1-1; v_gene: TRBV12-3/TRBV12-4; abundance: many; d_gene: -; CDR3nt: TGTGCCAGCAGTTTCGGGCGGGGAGTGAACACTGAAGCTTTCTTT; CDR3aa: CASSFGRGVNTEAFF
j_gene: TRBJ1-5; v_gene: TRBV10-2; abundance: -; d_gene: TRBD1; CDR3nt: TGCGCCAGCAGTGACACACAGGGGGACTTCAATCAGCCCCAGCATTTT; CDR3aa: CASSDTQGDFNQPQHF
j_gene: TRBJ2-7; v_gene: TRBV7-9; abundance: -; d_gene: TRBD2; CDR3nt: TGTGCCAGCAGCCCTAATAGCGGGGCCTACGAGCAGTACTTC; CDR3aa: CASSPNSGAYEQYF
j_gene: TRBJ1-2; v_gene: TRBV6-6; abundance: many; d_gene: TRBD1; CDR3nt: TGTGCCAGCAGCAGACAGGGGAAAAACTATGGCTACACCTTC; CDR3aa: CASSRQGKNYGYTF
j_gene: TRBJ1-4; v_gene: TRBV5-1; abundance: -; d_gene: -; CDR3nt: TGCGCCAGCAGCTTGGATGCAACTAATGAAAAACTGTTTTTT; CDR3aa: CASSLDATNEKLFF
j_gene: TRBJ2-5; v_gene: TRBV10-3; abundance: -; d_gene: -; CDR3nt: TGTGCCAGCAGGAAAGGGACCCTACAAGAGACCCAGTACTTC; CDR3aa: CASRKGTLQETQYF
j_gene: TRBJ1-2; v_gene: TRBV15; abundance: few; d_gene: -; CDR3nt: TGTGCCAGCAGCCCGGCCCTGGCACGCTATGGCTACACCTTC; CDR3aa: CASSPALARYGYTF
j_gene: TRBJ2-7; v_gene: TRBV13; abundance: -; d_gene: -; CDR3nt: TGTGCCAGCAGCTTTCCTACAGGTCGCGAGCAGTACTTC; CDR3aa: CASSFPTGREQYF
j_gene: TRBJ1-4; v_gene: TRBV6-5; abundance: once; d_gene: -; CDR3nt: TGTGCCAGCAGCTTAGAAACCGGACTGTTTTTT; CDR3aa: CASSLETGLFF
j_gene: TRBJ2-5; v_gene: TRBV25-1; abundance: -; d_gene: TRBD2; CDR3nt: TGTGCCAGCAGTCGTATGGGGGCGGGAGGTGTGGAGACCCAGTACTTC; CDR3aa: CASSRMGAGGVETQYF
j_gene: TRBJ1-2; v_gene: TRBV10-3; abundance: -; d_gene: TRBD1; CDR3nt: TGTGCCATCACTGGGGACAGTCCTCTAAAAGGCTACACCTTC; CDR3aa: CAITGDSPLKGYTF
j_gene: TRBJ1-5; v_gene: TRBV28; abundance: -; d_gene: -; CDR3nt: TGTGCCATCACAAGGGGATGGGGGCCCCAGCATTTT; CDR3aa: CAITRGWGPQHF
j_gene: TRBJ1-2; v_gene: TRBV2; abundance: many; d_gene: TRBD1; CDR3nt: TGTGCCAGCAGTCCGGGACAGGCCGGGGGCTATGGCTACACCTTC; CDR3aa: CASSPGQAGGYGYTF
j_gene: TRBJ1-2; v_gene: TRBV7-9; abundance: -; d_gene: TRBD1; CDR3nt: TGTGCCAGCAGCTCGGGACAGGTCGATGACTATGGCTACACCTTC; CDR3aa: CASSSGQVDDYGYTF
j_gene: TRBJ2-7; v_gene: TRBV29-1; abundance: many; d_gene: TRBD1; CDR3nt: TGCAGCGTTGTTAGGACAGGAGCCTTCTACGAGCAGTACTTC; CDR3aa: CSVVRTGAFYEQYF
j_gene: TRBJ1-5; v_gene: TRBV10-3; abundance: few; d_gene: TRBD1; CDR3nt: TGTGCCATCAGCCAGGACAGGGACCAGCCCCAGCATTTT; CDR3aa: CAISQDRDQPQHF